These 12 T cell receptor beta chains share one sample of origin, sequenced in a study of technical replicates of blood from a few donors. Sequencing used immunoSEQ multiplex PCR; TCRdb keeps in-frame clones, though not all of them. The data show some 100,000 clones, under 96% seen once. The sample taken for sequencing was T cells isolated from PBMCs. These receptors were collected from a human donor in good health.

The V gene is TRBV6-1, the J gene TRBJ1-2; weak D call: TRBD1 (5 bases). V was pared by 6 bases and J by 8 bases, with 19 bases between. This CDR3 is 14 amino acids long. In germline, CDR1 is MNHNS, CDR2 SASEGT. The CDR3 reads CASRSQEWKAGYTF. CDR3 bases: TGTGCCAGCAGGTCACAGGAATGGAAGGCGGGCTACACCTTC.

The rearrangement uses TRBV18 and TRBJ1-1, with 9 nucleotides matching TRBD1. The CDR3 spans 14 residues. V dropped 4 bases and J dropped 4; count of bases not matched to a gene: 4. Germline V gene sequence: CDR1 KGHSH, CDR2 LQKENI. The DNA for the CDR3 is TGTGCCAGCTCACAACAGGGGGCGAGCACTGAAGCTTTCTTT. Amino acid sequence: CASSQQGASTEAFF.

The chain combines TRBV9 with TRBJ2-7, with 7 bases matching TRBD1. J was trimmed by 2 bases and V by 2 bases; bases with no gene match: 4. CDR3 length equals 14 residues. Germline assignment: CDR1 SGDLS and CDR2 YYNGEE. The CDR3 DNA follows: TGTGCCAGCAGCGTCGGGACAGCAGCCTACGAGCAGTACTTC. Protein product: CASSVGTAAYEQYF.

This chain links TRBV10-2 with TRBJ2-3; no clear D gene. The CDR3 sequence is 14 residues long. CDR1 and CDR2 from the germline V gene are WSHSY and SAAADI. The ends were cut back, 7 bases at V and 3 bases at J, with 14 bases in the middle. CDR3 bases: TGCGCCAGCACTAATTTACGGGTAACAGATACGCAGTATTTT. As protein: CASTNLRVTDTQYF.

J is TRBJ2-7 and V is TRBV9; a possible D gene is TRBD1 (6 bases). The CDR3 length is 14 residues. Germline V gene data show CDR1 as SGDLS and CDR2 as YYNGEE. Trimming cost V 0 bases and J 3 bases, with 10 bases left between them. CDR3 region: CASSVDGDNYEQYF. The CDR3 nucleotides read TGTGCCAGCAGCGTAGACGGGGACAACTACGAGCAGTACTTC.

CDR3: CASSPNRVGYTF. DNA of the CDR3: TGTGCCAGCAGTCCCAACAGGGTCGGCTACACCTTC. J is TRBJ1-2 and V is TRBV6-1; possibly TRBD1 for D (6 bases). V was trimmed by 5 bases and J by 8 bases, leaving 12 bases between them. CDR3 length: 12 amino acids. Germline-derived CDR1 and CDR2 are MNHNS and SASEGT.

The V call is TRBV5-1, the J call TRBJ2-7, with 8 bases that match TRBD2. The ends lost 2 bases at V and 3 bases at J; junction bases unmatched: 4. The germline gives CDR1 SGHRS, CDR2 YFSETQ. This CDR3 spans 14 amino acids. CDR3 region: CASSLNGGDYEQYF. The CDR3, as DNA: TGCGCCAGCAGCTTAAACGGGGGGGACTACGAGCAGTACTTC.

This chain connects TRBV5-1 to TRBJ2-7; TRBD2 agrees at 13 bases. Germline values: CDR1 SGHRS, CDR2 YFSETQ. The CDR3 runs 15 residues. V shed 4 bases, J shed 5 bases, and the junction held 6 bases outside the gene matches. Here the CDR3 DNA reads TGCGCCAGCAGCCCACAACTAGCGGGAGGGAACGAGCAGTACTTC. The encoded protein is CASSPQLAGGNEQYF.

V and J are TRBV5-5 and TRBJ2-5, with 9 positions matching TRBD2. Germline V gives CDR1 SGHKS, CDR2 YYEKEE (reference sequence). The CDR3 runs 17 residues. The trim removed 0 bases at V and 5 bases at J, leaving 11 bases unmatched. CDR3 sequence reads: CASSLVLSGGLGETQYF. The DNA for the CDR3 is TGTGCCAGCAGCTTGGTTCTTAGCGGGGGATTGGGGGAGACCCAGTACTTC.

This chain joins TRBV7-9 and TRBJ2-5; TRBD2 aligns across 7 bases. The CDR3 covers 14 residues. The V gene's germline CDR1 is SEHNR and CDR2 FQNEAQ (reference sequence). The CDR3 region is CAAGSLADKETQYF. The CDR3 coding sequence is TGTGCAGCGGGGAGCCTAGCAGACAAGGAGACCCAGTACTTC.

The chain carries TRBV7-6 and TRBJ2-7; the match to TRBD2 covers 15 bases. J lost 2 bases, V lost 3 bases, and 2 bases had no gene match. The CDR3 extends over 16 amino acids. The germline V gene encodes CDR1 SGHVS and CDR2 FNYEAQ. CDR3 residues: CASSLGTSGRPYEQYF. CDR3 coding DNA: TGTGCCAGCAGCTTGGGGACTAGCGGGAGGCCCTACGAGCAGTACTTC.

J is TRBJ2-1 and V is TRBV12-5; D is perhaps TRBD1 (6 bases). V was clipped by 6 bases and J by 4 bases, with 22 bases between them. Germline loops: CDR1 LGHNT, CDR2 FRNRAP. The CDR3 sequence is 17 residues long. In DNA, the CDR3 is TGTGCTAGTGGCCCAGCCTTAACAGGGAGCGGATACAATGAGCAGTTCTTC. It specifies CASGPALTGSGYNEQFF.